The clone carrying this T cell receptor (beta chain) has just one count. The sample originates from a study of blood T cell repertoires in COVID-19. Whole-study context: Spain, Italy and the United States supplied samples that represented acute and convalescent COVID-19. Sources were T cells, B-cell-depleted T cells, or PBMCs; the material itself was cDNA or gDNA.

Measured with immunoSEQ multiplex PCR; TCRdb has only the in-frame clones, and not every one. Found here are tens of thousands of clones, over 70% of them singletons; the top ten hold approximately 12%. The ends were cut back, 2 bases at V and 10 bases at J, with 18 bases in the middle. Germline assignment: CDR1 MNHNS and CDR2 SASEGT. This CDR3 comprises 16 residues. The TCR was taken from a human donor in a cohort sampled during active COVID-19. Material: peripheral blood. The rearrangement links TRBV6-1 to TRBJ1-6; possible D gene TRBD1, 6 bases. The CDR3 region has the DNA TGTGCCAGCAGTGAATCCCCCAACAGGGATCGATCACCCCTCCACTTT. Residues: CASSESPNRDRSPLHF.